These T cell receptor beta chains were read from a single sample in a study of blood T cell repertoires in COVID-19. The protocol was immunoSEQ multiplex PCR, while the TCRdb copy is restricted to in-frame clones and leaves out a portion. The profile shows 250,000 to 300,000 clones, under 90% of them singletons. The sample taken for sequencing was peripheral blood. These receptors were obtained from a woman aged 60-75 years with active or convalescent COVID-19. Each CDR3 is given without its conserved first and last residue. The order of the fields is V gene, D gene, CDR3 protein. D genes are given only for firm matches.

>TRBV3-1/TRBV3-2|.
ASSQTGTSKTEAF
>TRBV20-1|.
SAERNEQF
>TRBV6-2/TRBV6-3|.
ASSDPGPIQY
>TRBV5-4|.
ASSLLLGTEAF
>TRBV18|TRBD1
ASSPGTDTGELF
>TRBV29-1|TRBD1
SVAFGTGAGNTIY
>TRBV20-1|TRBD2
SASVSGGAETQY
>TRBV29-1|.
SVETYSRDEAF
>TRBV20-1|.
SASTGLNQPQH
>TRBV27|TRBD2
ASSLIAGSGGSFNEQF
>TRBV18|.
ASSPAGHEAF
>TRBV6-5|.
ASRDGEFQQY
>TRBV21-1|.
ASSKSDGFGGAAF
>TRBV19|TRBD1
ASSLRQGAIYNEQF
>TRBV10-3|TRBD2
AISADQRGKI
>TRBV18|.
ASSSEGDQPQH
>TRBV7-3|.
ASSLRTYPTYEQY
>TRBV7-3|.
ASSIQRTENYGYT
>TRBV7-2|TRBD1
ASSSTSGGSHNSPLH
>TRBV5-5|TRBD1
ASSEGQGFFYEQY
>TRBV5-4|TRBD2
ASSLAASGGDEQY
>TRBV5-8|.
ASSATGTNTIY
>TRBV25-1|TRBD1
ASSKGAREKLF
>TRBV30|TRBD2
AWTLGGGATDTQY
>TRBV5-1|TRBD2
ASSSPHMTSGPYNEQF
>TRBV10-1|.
ASRIPDKITHSYEQY
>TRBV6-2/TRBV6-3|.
ASSLGQPGQPQH